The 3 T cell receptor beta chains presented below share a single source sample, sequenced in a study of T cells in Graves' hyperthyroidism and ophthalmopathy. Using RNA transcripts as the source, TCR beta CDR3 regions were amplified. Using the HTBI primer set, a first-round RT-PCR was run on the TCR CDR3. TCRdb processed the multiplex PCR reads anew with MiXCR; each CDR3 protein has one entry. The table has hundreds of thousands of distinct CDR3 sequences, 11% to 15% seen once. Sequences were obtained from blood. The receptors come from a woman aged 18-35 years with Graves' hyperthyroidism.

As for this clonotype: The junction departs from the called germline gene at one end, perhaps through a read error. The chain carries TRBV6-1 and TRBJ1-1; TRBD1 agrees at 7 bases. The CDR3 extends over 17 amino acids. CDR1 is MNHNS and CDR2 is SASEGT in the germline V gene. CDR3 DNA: TGTGCCAGCAGCCCTATCGACCAGGGGGTGCTGAACACTGAAGCTTCCTTT. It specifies CASSPIDQGVLNTEASF.

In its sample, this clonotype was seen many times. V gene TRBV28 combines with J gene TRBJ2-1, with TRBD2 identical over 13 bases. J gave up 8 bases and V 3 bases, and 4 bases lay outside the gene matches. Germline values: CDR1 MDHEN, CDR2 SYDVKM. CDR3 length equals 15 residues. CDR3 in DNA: TGTGCCAGCAGTTTTCAACTAGCGGGAGGGCATGAGCAGTTCTTC. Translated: CASSFQLAGGHEQFF.

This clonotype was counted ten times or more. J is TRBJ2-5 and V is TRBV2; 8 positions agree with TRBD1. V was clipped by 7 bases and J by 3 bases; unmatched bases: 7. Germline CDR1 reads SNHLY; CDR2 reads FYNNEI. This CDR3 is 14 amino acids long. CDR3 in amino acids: CASNIQGAKETQYF. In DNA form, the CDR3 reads TGTGCCAGCAACATCCAGGGGGCTAAAGAGACCCAGTACTTC. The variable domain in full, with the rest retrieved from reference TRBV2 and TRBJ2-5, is EPEVTQTPSHQVTQMGQEVILRCVPISNHLYFYWYRQILGQKVEFLVSFYNNEISEKSEIFDDQFSVERPDGSNFTLKIRSTKLEDSAMYFCASNIQGAKETQYFGPGTRLLVL.